Following are 22 T cell receptor beta chains from one sample sequenced in a study of blood T cells in healthy people across ages. The authors ran a second PCR of 7 to 11 cycles using a sample-barcoded 5' primer and a J-beta primer mix. A single record per CDR3 protein comes from TCRdb applying MiXCR to the 5' RACE reads. This repertoire shows almost 550,000 distinct CDR3 sequences, approximately 25% found once; its top ten account for under 9%. The data were also submitted as part of a second study, on T cells of mothers and their children.

The sequencing sample was made of blood. The receptors here all came from a boy between 5 and 17 years old in good health.

The chain has TRBV24-1 and TRBJ2-1; D is undetermined. CDR1 is KGHDR, CDR2 SFDVKD, per germline. V was cut by 7 bases and J by 2 bases, with 11 bases left in between. The CDR3 loop spans 14 amino acids. CDR3 sequence: CATRSGSTYNEQFF. CDR3 DNA: TGTGCCACCAGGTCCGGAAGTACCTACAATGAGCAGTTCTTC.

This clonotype was seen more than once but under ten times. The V gene is TRBV4-3, the J gene TRBJ2-1, with 13 bases that match TRBD2. The CDR3 length is 17 residues. V lost 1 base to trimming and J lost 2 bases; unmatched junction nucleotides: 2. The germline gives CDR1 LGHNA, CDR2 YSLEER. In DNA form, the CDR3 reads TGCGCCAGCAGCCAAGGACTAGCGGGAGGTCCCTACAATGAGCAGTTCTTC. It codes for CASSQGLAGGPYNEQFF.

This chain joins TRBV20-1 and TRBJ2-7, with 12 bases lining up with TRBD2. V gave up 4 bases and J gave up 1 base; unmatched junction bases: 2. Germline CDR1 reads DFQATT; CDR2 reads SNEGSKA (reference sequence). There are 14 residues in the CDR3. This CDR3 is CSATSGRGSYEQYF. The CDR3 coding sequence is TGCAGTGCTACTAGCGGGAGGGGGTCCTACGAGCAGTACTTC.

This clonotype appeared a few times. The V gene is TRBV20-1, the J gene TRBJ2-5; D may be TRBD1 (7 bases). Trimming removed 6 bases at V and 5 bases at J, with 31 bases between. Germline CDR1 reads DFQATT; CDR2 reads SNEGSKA (reference sequence). This CDR3 spans 18 amino acids. The CDR3 nucleotides are TGCAGTGCCGAGGTGGCAGGGGGGAATTCCCCACACAGGGAGACCCAGTACTTC. Translated, it gives CSAEVAGGNSPHRETQYF.

This clonotype was observed a few times. DNA for the CDR3: TGTGCCAGCAGGAGGACCCAAGAGACCCAGTACTTC. Translating gives CASRRTQETQYF. V gene TRBV7-9 combines with J gene TRBJ2-5; no definite D call. This CDR3 is 12 amino acids long. Between the trimmed V and J ends, which lost 6 bases and 1 base, there was a span of 6 bases. Per germline, CDR1 SEHNR and CDR2 FQNEAQ (reference sequence).

This clonotype was picked up many times. J is TRBJ2-5 and V is TRBV5-1, with a possible D match to TRBD1 (6 bases). The ends were cut back, 5 bases at V and 2 bases at J, with 10 bases in the middle. CDR3 length: 13 amino acids. Germline V gene lookup returns CDR1 SGHRS and CDR2 YFSETQ. The CDR3 region has the DNA TGCGCCAGCAGGTCACAGGGTCAAGAGACCCAGTACTTC. Its protein product is CASRSQGQETQYF.

The V and J genes are TRBV6-5 and TRBJ2-3, with TRBD1 as a possible D gene (6 bases). The CDR3 is 14 residues long. V was pared by 6 bases and J by 3 bases, with 13 bases between. Germline V lookup: CDR1 MNHEY, CDR2 SVGAGI. CDR3 coding DNA: TGTGCCAGCAGGCAGGGGCTAGCAACAGATACGCAGTATTTT. Translated: CASRQGLATDTQYF.

This clonotype was seen more than once but under ten times. V usage is TRBV20-1 and J usage is TRBJ2-5; tentatively, D is TRBD2 (5 bases). Germline assignment: CDR1 DFQATT and CDR2 SNEGSKA (reference sequence). The V end was cut by 0 bases, the J end by 7 bases, with 15 bases between. The CDR3 is made up of 14 amino acids. Here the CDR3 DNA reads TGCAGTGCTAGAGAAGGACGGTTGAGGGTGACCCAGTACTTC. Its protein product is CSAREGRLRVTQYF.

V gene TRBV7-9 combines with J gene TRBJ2-5; no reliable D call. The J call may be wrong; the DNA end is better matched by TRBJ2-7. The CDR3 is 13 residues long. The germline V gene has CDR1 SEHNR and CDR2 FQNEAQ (reference sequence). The DNA for the CDR3 is TGTGCCAGCAGACCCCATAACTCCTACGAGCAGTACTTC. The encoded protein is CASRPHNSYEQYF.

This clonotype was recorded many times. The chain joins TRBV6-4 to TRBJ2-3; the match to TRBD1 covers 8 bases. The V and J ends lost 3 bases and 4 bases, in that order; junction bases with no gene match: 3. The germline V gene has CDR1 MRHNA and CDR2 SNTAGT. The CDR3 has 14 amino acids. This CDR3 reads CASSDPGGADTQYF. For the CDR3, the DNA is TGTGCCAGCAGTGATCCAGGGGGCGCAGATACGCAGTATTTT.

This clonotype was counted between two and nine times. This rearrangement joins TRBV27 to TRBJ2-7; 8 bases are shared with TRBD1. The CDR3 has 15 residues. Trimming at V came to 6 bases and at J to 2 bases, leaving 9 bases not matched to a gene. In germline, CDR1 is MNHEY, CDR2 SMNVEV (reference sequence). The CDR3 nucleotides read TGTGCCAGCAGACCAACAGGGGGTAGGCCCTACGAGCAGTACTTC. This translates into CASRPTGGRPYEQYF.

This clonotype came up a few times. This chain connects TRBV9 to TRBJ2-2; 7 bases fit TRBD2. Germline assignment: CDR1 SGDLS and CDR2 YYNGEE. V shed 0 bases, J shed 7 bases, and the junction held 6 bases outside the gene matches. The CDR3 length is 15 residues. As DNA, the CDR3 is TGTGCCAGCAGCGTAGATGATACGGGAGGCGGGGAGCTGTTTTTT. Residues: CASSVDDTGGGELFF.

V usage is TRBV29-1 and J usage is TRBJ2-1; D is ambiguous. Trimming shortened V by 5 bases and J by 6 bases, and 8 bases separated the two germline ends. CDR3 length: 11 amino acids. Germline-derived CDR1 and CDR2 are SQVTM and ANQGSEA. For the CDR3, the DNA is TGCAGCGTTCCCCGAGTCAATGAGCAGTTCTTC. Amino acids: CSVPRVNEQFF.

This clonotype was seen more than once but under ten times. The chain has TRBV3-1 and TRBJ2-7; D uncertain. Trimming took 2 bases from V and 3 from J, leaving 11 bases between them. CDR3 size: 14 residues. Germline values: CDR1 LGHDT, CDR2 YNNKEL (reference sequence). CDR3 loop: CASSQYRELYEQYF. The DNA for the CDR3 is TGTGCCAGCAGCCAATACCGAGAGCTCTACGAGCAGTACTTC.

This clonotype was counted between two and nine times. The V and J genes are TRBV28 and TRBJ1-1; no reliable D call. The CDR3 is made up of 14 amino acids. V shed 4 bases and J shed 2 bases, with 11 bases lying between them. Germline V gene data show CDR1 as MDHEN and CDR2 as SYDVKM. CDR3 nucleotides: TGTGCCAGCAGTTACCTAAGGGCTAACACTGAAGCTTTCTTT. Protein product: CASSYLRANTEAFF.

In this sample, this clonotype turned up a few times. The V gene is TRBV2, the J gene TRBJ2-1, with D uncertain. Germline values: CDR1 SNHLY, CDR2 FYNNEI. Trimming took 6 bases from V and 10 from J, leaving 10 bases between them. The CDR3 runs 11 residues. CDR3 amino acids: CASRDVLEQFF. In DNA form, the CDR3 reads TGTGCCAGCAGGGATGTCCTGGAGCAGTTCTTC.

The chain employs TRBV7-8 and TRBJ2-2; tentative D call: TRBD2 (6 bases). V dropped 3 bases and J dropped 1 base, with 21 bases sitting between them. The germline CDR1 and CDR2 sequences are SGHVS and FQNEAQ. This CDR3 has 19 residues. CDR3 region: CASSLEYIAVPVNTGELFF. DNA for the CDR3: TGTGCCAGCAGCTTGGAGTATATAGCGGTACCAGTGAACACCGGGGAGCTGTTTTTT.

In its sample, this clonotype was seen a few times. The rearrangement joins TRBV3-1 to TRBJ2-5; 13 bases map to TRBD2. There are 16 residues in the CDR3. CDR1 is LGHDT, CDR2 YNNKEL, per germline (reference sequence). V lost 4 bases and J lost 0; bases outside the gene matches: 2. The CDR3 DNA follows: TGTGCCAGCAGCCTGGGACTAGCGGGGTACCAAGAGACCCAGTACTTC. It specifies CASSLGLAGYQETQYF.

The chain employs TRBV5-6 and TRBJ1-4, with D maybe TRBD1 (5 bases). Germline CDR1 is SGHDT and CDR2 is YYEEEE. The CDR3 contains 15 residues. Between the trimmed V and J ends, which lost 1 base and 7 bases, there was a span of 14 bases. CDR3 in DNA: TGTGCCAGCAGCTTGTCGTGGGGGTTAGCTGAAAAACTGTTTTTT. As protein: CASSLSWGLAEKLFF.

The CDR3 DNA is TGTGCCAGCACTGGGACTAGCGGGAGGGCCTCCGAGCAGTACTTC. This codes for CASTGTSGRASEQYF. V is TRBV2 and J is TRBJ2-7; 16 bases map to TRBD2. The CDR3 totals 15 residues. The junction had 6 bases not matched to a gene; V was cut back by 7 bases and J by 6 bases. Germline V lookup: CDR1 SNHLY, CDR2 FYNNEI.

The chain has TRBV7-9 and TRBJ2-7, with 9 bases matching TRBD2. Trimming took 6 bases from V and 4 from J; bases not matched to a gene: 10. Germline assignment: CDR1 SEHNR and CDR2 FQNEAQ (reference sequence). The CDR3 sequence is 15 residues long. The DNA for the CDR3 is TGTGCCAGCAGTCGATTTAGCGGGAGTGGATACGAGCAGTACTTC. Translation gives CASSRFSGSGYEQYF. The entire variable domain, with the rest obtained from reference TRBV7-9 and TRBJ2-7, is as follows: DTGVSQNPRHKITKRGQNVTFRCDPISEHNRLYWYRQTLGQGPEFLTYFQNEAQLEKSRLLSDRFSAERPKGSFSTLEIQRTEQGDSAMYLCASSRFSGSGYEQYFGPGTRLTVT.

CDR3 loop: CSARTAGPQETQYF. CDR3 nucleotides: TGCAGTGCCCGTACAGCTGGCCCGCAAGAGACCCAGTACTTC. This chain links TRBV20-1 with TRBJ2-5, with unresolved D. In germline, CDR1 is DFQATT, CDR2 SNEGSKA (reference sequence). The CDR3 is made up of 14 amino acids. V was cut by 6 bases and J by 2 bases, with 16 bases left in between.